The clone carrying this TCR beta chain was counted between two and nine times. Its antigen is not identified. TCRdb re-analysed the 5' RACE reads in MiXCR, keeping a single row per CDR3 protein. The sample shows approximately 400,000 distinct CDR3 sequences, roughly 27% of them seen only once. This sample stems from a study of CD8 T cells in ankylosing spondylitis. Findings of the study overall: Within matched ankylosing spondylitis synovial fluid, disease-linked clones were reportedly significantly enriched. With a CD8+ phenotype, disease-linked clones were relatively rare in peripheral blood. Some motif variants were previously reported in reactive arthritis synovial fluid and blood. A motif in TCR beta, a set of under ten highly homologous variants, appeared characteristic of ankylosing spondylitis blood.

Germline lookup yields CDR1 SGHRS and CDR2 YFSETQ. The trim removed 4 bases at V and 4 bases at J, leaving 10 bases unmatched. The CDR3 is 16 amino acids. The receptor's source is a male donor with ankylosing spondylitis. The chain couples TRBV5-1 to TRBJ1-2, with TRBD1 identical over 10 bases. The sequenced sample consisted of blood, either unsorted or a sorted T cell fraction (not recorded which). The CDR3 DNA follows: TGCGCCAGCAGCCCAACCCGGACAGGGGGAGTCTATGGCTACACCTTC. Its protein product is CASSPTRTGGVYGYTF.